The clone carrying this TCR beta chain was found a few times. This may come from a read error, since a much larger clone is one base off. This likely comes from a read error, as the CDR3 has no conserved phenylalanine or tryptophan at its end. MiXCR was run by TCRdb on the multiplex PCR reads, yielding one entry per CDR3 protein. The repertoire holds some 200,000 distinct CDR3 sequences, with around 29% as singletons. This specimen belongs to a study of breast tumors, draining lymph nodes, adjacent tissues. Samples came from axillary lymph nodes draining the breast cancer. CDR1 and CDR2 (germline): SGHTA, FQGNSA. V lost 4 bases and J lost 7, with 16 bases in between. CDR3 length: 14 residues.

This receptor was obtained from a female donor with breast cancer. Some clones in this sample may be carry-over from other donors' samples. The sequenced material came from axillary lymph node tissue. The chain combines TRBV7-2 with TRBJ2-5, with D tentatively TRBD1 (6 bases). The CDR3 protein is CASSSKTGERTQYL. Here the CDR3 DNA reads TGTGCCAGCAGCTCGAAGACAGGAGAGAGGACCCAGTACCTC.